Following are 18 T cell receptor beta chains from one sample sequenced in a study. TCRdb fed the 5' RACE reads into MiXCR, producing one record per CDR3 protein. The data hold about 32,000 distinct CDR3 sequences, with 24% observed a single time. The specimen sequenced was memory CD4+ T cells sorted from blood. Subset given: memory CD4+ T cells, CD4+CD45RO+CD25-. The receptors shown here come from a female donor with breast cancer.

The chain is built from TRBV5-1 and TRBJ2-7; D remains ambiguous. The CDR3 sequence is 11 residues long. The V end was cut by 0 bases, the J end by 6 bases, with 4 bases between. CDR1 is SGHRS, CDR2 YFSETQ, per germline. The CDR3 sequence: CASSLDSEQYF. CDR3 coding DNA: TGCGCCAGCAGCTTGGATTCCGAGCAGTACTTC.

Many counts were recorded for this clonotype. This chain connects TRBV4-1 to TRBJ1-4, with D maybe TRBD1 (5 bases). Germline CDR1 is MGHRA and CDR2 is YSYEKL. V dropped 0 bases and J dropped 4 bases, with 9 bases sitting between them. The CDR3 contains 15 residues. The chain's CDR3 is CASSQDPGNNEKLFF. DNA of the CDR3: TGCGCCAGCAGCCAAGATCCAGGGAATAATGAAAAACTGTTTTTT.

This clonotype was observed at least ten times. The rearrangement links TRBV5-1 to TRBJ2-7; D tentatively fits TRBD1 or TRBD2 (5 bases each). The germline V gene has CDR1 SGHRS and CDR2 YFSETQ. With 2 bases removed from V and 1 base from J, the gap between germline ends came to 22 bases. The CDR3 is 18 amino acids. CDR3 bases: TGCGCCAGCAGCTTACCTATCGACCGGGACGGACCGTCCTACGAGCAGTACTTC. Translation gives CASSLPIDRDGPSYEQYF.

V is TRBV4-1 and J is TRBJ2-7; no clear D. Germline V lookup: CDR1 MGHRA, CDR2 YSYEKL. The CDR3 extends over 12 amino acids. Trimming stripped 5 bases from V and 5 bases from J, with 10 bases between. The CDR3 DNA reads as TGCGCCAGCAGCATCGGGTCGGACGAGCAGTACTTC. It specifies CASSIGSDEQYF.

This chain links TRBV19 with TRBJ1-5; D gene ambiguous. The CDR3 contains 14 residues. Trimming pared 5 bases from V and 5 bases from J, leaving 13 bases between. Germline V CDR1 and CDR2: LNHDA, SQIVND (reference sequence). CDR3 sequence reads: CASSVVRLDQPQHF. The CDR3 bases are TGTGCCAGTAGTGTCGTACGGTTGGATCAGCCCCAGCATTTT. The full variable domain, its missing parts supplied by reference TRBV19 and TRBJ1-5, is DGGITQSPKYLFRKEGQNVTLSCEQNLNHDAMYWYRQDPGQGLRLIYYSQIVNDFQKGDIAEGYSVSREKKESFPLTVTSAQKNPTAFYLCASSVVRLDQPQHFGDGTRLSIL.

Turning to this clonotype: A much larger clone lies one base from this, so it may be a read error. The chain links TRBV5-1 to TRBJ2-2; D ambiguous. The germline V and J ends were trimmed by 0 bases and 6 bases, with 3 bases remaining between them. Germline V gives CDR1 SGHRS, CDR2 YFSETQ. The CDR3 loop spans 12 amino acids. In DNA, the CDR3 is TGCGCCAGCAGCTTGGCCTCCGGGGAGCTGTTTTTT. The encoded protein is CASSLASGELFF.

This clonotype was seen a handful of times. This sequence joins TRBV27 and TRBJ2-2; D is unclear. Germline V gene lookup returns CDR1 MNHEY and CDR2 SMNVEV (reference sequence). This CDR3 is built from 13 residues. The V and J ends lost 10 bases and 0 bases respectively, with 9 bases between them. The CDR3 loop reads CAILSTNTGELFF. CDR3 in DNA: TGTGCCATCCTATCCACGAACACCGGGGAGCTGTTTTTT.

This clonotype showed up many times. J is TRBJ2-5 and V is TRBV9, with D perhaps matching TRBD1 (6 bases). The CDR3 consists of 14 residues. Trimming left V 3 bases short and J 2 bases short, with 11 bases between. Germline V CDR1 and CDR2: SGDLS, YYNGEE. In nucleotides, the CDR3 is TGTGCCAGCAGCGCCGGGACAACTCAAGAGACCCAGTACTTC. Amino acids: CASSAGTTQETQYF.

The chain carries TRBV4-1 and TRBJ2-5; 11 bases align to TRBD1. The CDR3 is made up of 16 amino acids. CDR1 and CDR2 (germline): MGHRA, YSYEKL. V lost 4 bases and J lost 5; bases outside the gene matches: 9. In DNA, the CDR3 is TGCGCCAGCAGCCCTCTCTGGACAGGGGGCGATGAGACCCAGTACTTC. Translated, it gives CASSPLWTGGDETQYF.

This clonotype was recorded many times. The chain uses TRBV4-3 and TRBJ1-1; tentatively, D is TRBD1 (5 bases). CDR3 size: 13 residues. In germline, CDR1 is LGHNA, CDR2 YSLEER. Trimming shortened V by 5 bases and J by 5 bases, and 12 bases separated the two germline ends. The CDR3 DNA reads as TGCGCCAGCAGCGAATATTCAGGGACTGAAGCTTTCTTT. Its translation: CASSEYSGTEAFF.

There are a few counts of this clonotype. CDR3 loop: CASSLEGGSSYNEQFF. In DNA, the CDR3 is TGTGCCAGCAGCCTGGAGGGGGGAAGCTCCTACAATGAGCAGTTCTTC. J is TRBJ2-1 and V is TRBV7-8; D might be TRBD1 or TRBD2, each matching 6 bases. CDR3 length: 16 residues. The germline V and J ends were trimmed by 5 bases and 0 bases, with 14 bases remaining between them. Looked up from germline, CDR1 is SGHVS and CDR2 is FQNEAQ.

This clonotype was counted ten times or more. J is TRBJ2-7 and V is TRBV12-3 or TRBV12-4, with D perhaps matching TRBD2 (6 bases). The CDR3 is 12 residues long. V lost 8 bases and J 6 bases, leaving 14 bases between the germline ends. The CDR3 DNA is TGTGCCAGCGGCTTAACCGGGAGCGAGCAGTACTTC. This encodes CASGLTGSEQYF.

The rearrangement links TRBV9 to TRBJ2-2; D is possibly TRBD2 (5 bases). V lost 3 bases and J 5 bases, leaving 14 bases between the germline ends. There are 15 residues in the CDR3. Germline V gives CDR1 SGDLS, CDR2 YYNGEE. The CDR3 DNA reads TGTGCCAGCAGCGCCGAGGGCCGATTAACCGGGGAGCTGTTTTTT. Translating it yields CASSAEGRLTGELFF.

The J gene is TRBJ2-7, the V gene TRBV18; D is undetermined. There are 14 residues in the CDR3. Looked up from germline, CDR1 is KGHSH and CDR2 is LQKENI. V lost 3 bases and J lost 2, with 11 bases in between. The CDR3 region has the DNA TGTGCCAGCTCACCTAGCTCTCGGGCCTACGAGCAGTACTTC. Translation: CASSPSSRAYEQYF. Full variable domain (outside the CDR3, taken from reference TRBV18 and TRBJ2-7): NAGVMQNPRHLVRRRGQEARLRCSPMKGHSHVYWYRQLPEEGLKFMVYLQKENIIDESGMPKERFSAEFPKEGPSILRIQQVVRGDSAAYFCASSPSSRAYEQYFGPGTRLTVT.

The DNA for the CDR3 is TGTGCCAGCAGGTCATCCAGGGATGAAAAACTGTTTTTT. This sequence encodes CASRSSRDEKLFF. This sequence joins TRBV28 and TRBJ1-4; D may be TRBD1 (5 bases). Trimming took 6 bases from V and 6 from J, leaving 11 bases between them. This CDR3 is 13 amino acids long. Germline V gives CDR1 MDHEN, CDR2 SYDVKM.

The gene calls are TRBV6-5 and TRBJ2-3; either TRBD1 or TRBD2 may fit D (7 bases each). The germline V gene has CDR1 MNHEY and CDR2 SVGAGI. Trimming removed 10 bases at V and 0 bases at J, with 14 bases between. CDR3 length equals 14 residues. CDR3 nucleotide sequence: TGTGCCACCTCCAGGGGGGGTAGCACAGATACGCAGTATTTT. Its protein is CATSRGGSTDTQYF.

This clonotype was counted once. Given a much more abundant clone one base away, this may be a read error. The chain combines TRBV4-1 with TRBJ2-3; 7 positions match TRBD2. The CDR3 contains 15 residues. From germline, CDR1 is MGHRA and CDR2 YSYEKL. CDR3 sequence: CGSSQVSGITDTQYF. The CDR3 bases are TGCGGCAGCAGCCAAGTGAGCGGGATCACAGATACGCAGTATTTT.

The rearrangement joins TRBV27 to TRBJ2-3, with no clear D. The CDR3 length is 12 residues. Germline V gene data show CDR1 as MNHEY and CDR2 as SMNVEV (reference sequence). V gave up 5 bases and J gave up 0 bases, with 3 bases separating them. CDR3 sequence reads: CASSASTDTQYF. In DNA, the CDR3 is TGTGCCAGCAGTGCGAGCACAGATACGCAGTATTTT.